This T cell receptor (beta chain) was identified in a study of shared clonotypes between healthy human individuals. Study findings and constraints: Relative to memory subsets, naive subsets generally showed larger estimated richness.

Clones were sequenced by immunoSEQ multiplex PCR, and TCRdb holds only the in-frame ones, with some missing. The repertoire includes about 1 million clones, more than 60% of them detected once, and roughly 1.5% sits in the top ten. As concerns this clone: Its specificity is unknown.

V was trimmed by 5 bases and J by 5 bases, leaving 20 bases between them. CDR3 size: 16 residues. CDR1 and CDR2 (germline): MNHEY, SMNVEV (reference sequence). Those who donated were healthy HIV-negative adults, with no recent acute infections or vaccinations reported. A CD45RA+ naive subset and a CD45RA-negative memory subset were split from CD4+ cells. This TCR came from a man younger than 35 in good health. The sequencing input was memory CD4+ T cells sorted from blood. Subset: CD45RA-negative fraction. The rearrangement uses TRBV27 and TRBJ2-3; D remains unclear. DNA for the CDR3: TGTGCCAGCAGTCCGGCGAAACTTAGGAATATAGATACGCAGTATTTT. It encodes CASSPAKLRNIDTQYF.